Listed here is a single TCR beta chain. Sequenced by immunoSEQ multiplex PCR; TCRdb stores in-frame clones only, minus some. There are some 77,000 clones in the sample; 92% occur only once, and less than 10% lies in the top ten. This CDR3 contains 16 residues. The J segment lost 9 bases and the V segment lost 4 bases, leaving 9 bases of the junction unmatched. Germline V lookup: CDR1 SGHDT, CDR2 YYEEEE. The record originates from a study of OX40 agonist ivuxolimab in advanced cancers. The receptor was isolated from an adult with an advanced solid tumor such as melanoma, head and neck, liver or kidney cancer. The chain is built from TRBV5-6 and TRBJ2-1; the match to TRBD2 covers 14 bases. The specimen comprised CD4+ or CD8+ T cells sorted from blood, sampled in a trial of the OX40 agonist ivuxolimab. CDR3 in amino acids: CASSLRTSGGQGEQFF. The CDR3 coding sequence is TGTGCCAGCAGCCTACGGACTAGCGGGGGGCAGGGTGAGCAGTTCTTC.